This record looks at one T cell receptor (beta chain) sequence and its context. This sample is drawn from a study of OX40 agonist ivuxolimab in advanced cancers. Using immunoSEQ multiplex PCR, the repertoire was profiled, and TCRdb retains in-frame clones only, with some absent. The sample lists 53,000 or so clones; around four fifths were seen once. The CDR3 runs 14 residues. Germline V gives CDR1 MNHNS, CDR2 SASEGT. V dropped 4 bases and J dropped 5; count of bases not matched to a gene: 4. This receptor was identified in an adult with an advanced solid tumor such as melanoma, head and neck, liver or kidney cancer. The rearrangement joins TRBV6-1 to TRBJ2-3; 9 bases agree with TRBD1. The starting material was CD4+ or CD8+ T cells sorted from blood, obtained in a trial of the OX40 agonist ivuxolimab. The CDR3 DNA is TGTGCCAGCAGTGTTGACAGGGGGGGAGATACGCAGTATTTT. Residues: CASSVDRGGDTQYF.